The 20 T cell receptor beta chains reported below all come from one sample, sequenced in a study of early T cells in non-severe SARS-CoV-2 infection. TCRdb analysed the 5' RACE reads with MiXCR anew, one entry per CDR3 protein. Among tens of thousands of distinct CDR3 sequences listed, more than 8.5% were seen once. The material sequenced was whole blood. The receptors originated from an adult who was a healthcare worker with PCR-confirmed SARS-CoV-2 infection or an uninfected control (not recorded which).

Only a few counts were recorded for this clonotype. V gene TRBV12-3 or TRBV12-4 combines with J gene TRBJ1-1, with D unresolved. Deletions cut 6 bases from V and 3 bases from J, with 20 bases between. The CDR3 runs 16 residues. The CDR3: CASSSLIGVGDTEAFF. The CDR3 DNA reads as TGTGCCAGCAGCAGTTTAATCGGGGTTGGGGACACTGAAGCTTTCTTT.

This clonotype was detected only a few times. The chain is built from TRBV7-8 and TRBJ1-2, with D maybe TRBD1 (5 bases). V gave up 1 base and J gave up 4 bases, with 13 bases separating them. CDR3 size: 15 residues. Germline CDR1 is SGHVS and CDR2 is FQNEAQ. This chain's CDR3 is CASSLVDSRSYGYTF. The CDR3 nucleotides read TGTGCCAGCAGCTTAGTTGACAGCCGGAGCTATGGCTACACCTTC.

The V and J genes are TRBV7-2 and TRBJ2-5; D is uncertain. The V end was cut by 5 bases, the J end by 1 base, with 5 bases between. The CDR3 runs to 12 residues. Germline lookup yields CDR1 SGHTA and CDR2 FQGNSA. The CDR3, as DNA: TGTGCCAGCAGCCACCCCCAAGAGACCCAGTACTTC. Protein product: CASSHPQETQYF.

The CDR3 nucleotides read TGTGCCAGCAGGGAAACACTAGGAACAGATACGCAGTATTTT. Translated: CASRETLGTDTQYF. V and J are TRBV28 and TRBJ2-3; D might be TRBD2 (5 bases). The germline CDR1 and CDR2 sequences are MDHEN and SYDVKM. CDR3 size: 14 residues. V was pared by 6 bases and J by 3 bases, with 13 bases between.

This clonotype has only a few counts. The chain carries TRBV27 and TRBJ1-1; unclear D gene. The CDR3 consists of 13 residues. Germline CDR1 is MNHEY and CDR2 is SMNVEV (reference sequence). The ends were cut back, 6 bases at V and 3 bases at J, with 11 bases in the middle. CDR3 loop: CASSSDGYTEAFF. The DNA of the CDR3 is TGTGCCAGCAGCTCGGACGGTTACACTGAAGCTTTCTTT.

In this sample, this clonotype turned up once. The CDR3 DNA is TGTGCCAGCAGCACAACCGCCGGCGCCCCAGAGTACTTC. Its protein is CASSTTAGAPEYF. The V gene is TRBV7-2, the J gene TRBJ2-5; D uncertain. Germline assignment: CDR1 SGHTA and CDR2 FQGNSA. The ends were cut back, 5 bases at V and 12 bases at J, with 19 bases in the middle. The CDR3 is 13 amino acids.

There are many counts of this clonotype. In nucleotides, the CDR3 is TGTGCCAGCAGCACGGGGGGGACTGAAGCTTTCTTT. Residues: CASSTGGTEAFF. The gene calls are TRBV7-3 and TRBJ1-1, with D possibly TRBD1 on 5 matching bases. The germline V and J ends were trimmed by 5 bases and 5 bases, with 9 bases remaining between them. CDR1 is SGHTA and CDR2 is FQGTGA in the germline V gene. The CDR3 extends over 12 amino acids.

A remark on this clonotype: This may be a read error, as it is one base from a much larger clone. The V call is TRBV29-1, the J call TRBJ2-7, with 8 nucleotides matching TRBD2. Trimming removed 6 bases from V and 6 bases from J; junction bases left unmatched: 13. The CDR3 loop spans 14 amino acids. Germline V gene data show CDR1 as SQVTM and CDR2 as ANQGSEA. The CDR3 sequence: CSVRRGVSGGEQYF. The CDR3 DNA sequence: TGCAGCGTCCGACGAGGGGTCAGCGGGGGCGAGCAGTACTTC.

This clonotype has more than one count but fewer than ten. V usage is TRBV4-2 and J usage is TRBJ1-4; D not certain. There are 15 residues in the CDR3. V dropped 0 bases and J dropped 7 bases, with 12 bases sitting between them. Germline-derived CDR1 and CDR2 are LGHNA and YNFKEQ. Here the CDR3 DNA reads TGTGCCAGCAGCCAAGATCTGGGAGGGAGTGAAAAACTGTTTTTT. As protein: CASSQDLGGSEKLFF.

This clonotype was counted at least ten times. The gene calls are TRBV12-3 or TRBV12-4 and TRBJ2-2; D is unclear. Trimming stripped 6 bases from V and 6 bases from J, with 11 bases between. The CDR3 is 13 residues long. For the CDR3, the DNA is TGTGCCAGCAGCCCCTTTGCATCCGGGGAGCTGTTTTTT. Its translation: CASSPFASGELFF.

The sample holds many counts of this clonotype. This chain connects TRBV12-3 or TRBV12-4 to TRBJ2-7, with D possibly matching TRBD2 (6 bases). The CDR3 runs to 16 residues. V was shortened by 2 bases and J by 2 bases, with 16 bases between the two germline ends. The CDR3 region is CASSLQGLNFPYEQYF. DNA for the CDR3: TGTGCCAGCAGTTTACAGGGACTCAACTTCCCCTACGAGCAGTACTTC.

This clonotype was picked up many times. The chain has TRBV2 and TRBJ2-7; D call uncertain. CDR1 and CDR2 from the germline V gene are SNHLY and FYNNEI. The V end lost 6 bases, the J end lost 1 base, and 1 base lay between the germline ends. This CDR3 region has 10 residues. The CDR3 sequence: CASRSYEQYF. The CDR3 bases are TGTGCCAGCAGGTCCTACGAGCAGTACTTC.

This chain uses TRBV7-3 with TRBJ2-5, with unresolved D. Trimming shortened V by 2 bases and J by 1 base, and 8 bases separated the two germline ends. The CDR3 totals 14 residues. CDR1 and CDR2 (germline): SGHTA, FQGTGA. The CDR3 spells CASSLGLPQETQYF. The CDR3 DNA follows: TGTGCCAGCAGCTTAGGGCTACCCCAAGAGACCCAGTACTTC.

This clonotype was recorded many times. The rearrangement uses TRBV6-6 and TRBJ2-2; D gene unclear. The CDR3 covers 12 residues. V dropped 3 bases and J dropped 7 bases, with 6 bases sitting between them. Germline V lookup: CDR1 MNHNY, CDR2 SVGAGI (reference sequence). The CDR3 region is CASSYEHGELFF. The CDR3 DNA reads TGTGCCAGCAGTTATGAGCACGGGGAGCTGTTTTTT.

This clonotype was found a few times. The chain combines TRBV5-4 with TRBJ2-7, with 8 bases lining up with TRBD2. Trimming cost V 4 bases and J 4 bases; bases outside gene matches: 7. The CDR3 runs to 14 residues. The germline V gene encodes CDR1 SGHNT and CDR2 YYREEE (reference sequence). CDR3 in amino acids: CASSPWTSSYEQYF. Written as DNA, the CDR3 is TGTGCCAGCAGCCCCTGGACTAGCTCTTACGAGCAGTACTTC. Combining the CDR3 with reference TRBV5-4 and TRBJ2-7 gives the whole variable domain ETGVTQSPTHLIKTRGQQVTLRCSSQSGHNTVSWYQQALGQGPQFIFQYYREEENGRGNFPPRFSGLQFPNYSSELNVNALELDDSALYLCASSPWTSSYEQYFGPGTRLTVT.

This clonotype was seen many times. The chain uses TRBV20-1 and TRBJ2-3; no clear D. The CDR3 extends over 16 amino acids. The V gene lost 3 bases and the J gene lost 2 bases, with 18 bases spanning the gap. The V gene's germline CDR1 is DFQATT and CDR2 SNEGSKA (reference sequence). The CDR3 is CSASDLRGGSTDTQYF. CDR3 DNA sequence: TGCAGTGCTAGTGATTTAAGAGGTGGTTCCACAGATACGCAGTATTTT.

This clonotype was detected a few times. This CDR3 is CASNNLNRDTTYNEQFF. The DNA for the CDR3 is TGTGCCAGCAACAACCTCAACCGGGACACGACCTACAATGAGCAGTTCTTC. The chain carries TRBV7-3 and TRBJ2-1, with TRBD1 as a possible D gene (6 bases). Germline V gene lookup returns CDR1 SGHTA and CDR2 FQGTGA. Trimming pared 7 bases from V and 2 bases from J, leaving 21 bases between. The CDR3 totals 17 residues. The full variable domain, its missing parts supplied by reference TRBV7-3 and TRBJ2-1, is GAGVSQTPSNKVTEKGKYVELRCDPISGHTALYWYRQSLGQGPEFLIYFQGTGAADDSGLPNDRFFAVRPEGSVSTLKIQRTERGDSAVYLCASNNLNRDTTYNEQFFGPGTRLTVL.

The chain joins TRBV24-1 to TRBJ2-7; 9 bases are a match to TRBD2. This CDR3 comprises 14 residues. From germline, CDR1 is KGHDR and CDR2 SFDVKD. With V trimmed by 7 bases and J by 6 bases, 9 bases remained unmatched. CDR3 bases: TGTGCCACCAGACCTAGCGGGGCGGTCGCCGAGCAGTACTTC. Encoded protein: CATRPSGAVAEQYF.

The table lists this clonotype with a few counts. The J gene is TRBJ1-2, the V gene TRBV5-1; D is undetermined. This CDR3 region has 15 residues. V lost 0 bases and J lost 4, with 13 bases in between. CDR1 is SGHRS, CDR2 YFSETQ, per germline. The CDR3 DNA reads as TGCGCCAGCAGCTTGGAGGGAGGCTCGCTCTATGGCTACACCTTC. The encoded protein is CASSLEGGSLYGYTF.

The chain uses TRBV28 and TRBJ2-7; the D gene is possibly TRBD2 (5 bases). Germline CDR1 MDHEN, CDR2 SYDVKM. This CDR3 region has 14 residues. V lost 7 bases and J 2 bases, leaving 15 bases between the germline ends. The CDR3 protein is CASTPALEPYEQYF. As DNA, the CDR3 is TGTGCCAGCACCCCGGCACTAGAGCCCTACGAGCAGTACTTC.